This entry is about one T cell receptor (beta chain). No antigen is known for it. This sample stems from a study of monozygotic twins with inflammatory bowel disease. Looked up from germline, CDR1 is SGHRS and CDR2 is YFSETQ. The CDR3 spans 14 residues. Study results and caveats: Discrimination among different T cell subtypes was not achievable. People with IBD had fewer clonotypes in common with others than healthy twins did, especially with disease activity.

From the 5' RACE reads, TCRdb lists one entry per CDR3 protein and no DNA. Recorded for this sample: about 200,000 distinct CDR3 sequences. The chain is built from TRBV5-1 and TRBJ1-1; the D gene TCRdb calls, TRBD1, cannot be checked with no DNA. This TCR derives from a human donor with ulcerative colitis or Crohn's disease, or a healthy co-twin of an affected twin (not recorded which). Sequencing was carried out using blood. CDR3 sequence reads: CASSLSGVATEAFF.